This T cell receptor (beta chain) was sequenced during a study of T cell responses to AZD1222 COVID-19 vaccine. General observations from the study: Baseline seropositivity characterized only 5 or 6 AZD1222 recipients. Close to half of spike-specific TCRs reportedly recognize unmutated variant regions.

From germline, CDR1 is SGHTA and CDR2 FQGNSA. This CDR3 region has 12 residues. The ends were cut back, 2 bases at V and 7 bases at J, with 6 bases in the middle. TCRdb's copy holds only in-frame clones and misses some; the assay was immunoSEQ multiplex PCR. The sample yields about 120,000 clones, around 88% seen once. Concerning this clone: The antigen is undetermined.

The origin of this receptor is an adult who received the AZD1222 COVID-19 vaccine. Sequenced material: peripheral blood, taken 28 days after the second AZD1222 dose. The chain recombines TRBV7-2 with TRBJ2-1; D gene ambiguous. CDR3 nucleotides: TGTGCCAGCAGCTTATTAGCAAATGAGCAGTTCTTC. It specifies CASSLLANEQFF.